This section outlines one T cell receptor beta chain sequence together with its context. The sample is drawn from a study of molecular identifiers for immune sequencing clone quantification. Listed TCR primers, together with previously described methods, were used for the bulk TCR libraries. Via MiXCR, TCRdb re-called the PCR reads, giving one row per CDR3 protein. This sample has some 590,000 distinct CDR3 sequences; over 25% occur once, and the top ten carry 0.78%. Germline CDR1 MNHEY, CDR2 SMNVEV (reference sequence). V was trimmed by 7 bases and J by 3 bases, leaving 15 bases between them. CDR3 length: 14 residues.

Specimen: naive CD8+ T cells from blood, with Jurkat cell RNA spiked in. Stated subset: FACS-sorted CD8+CD4-CCR7+CD45RA+ naive T cells. The receptor was derived from a human donor in good health. Some libraries in this study had Jurkat cell RNA spiked in. The gene calls are TRBV27 and TRBJ1-1; tentative D call: TRBD1 (5 bases). The CDR3 loop is CASMIRGWDTEAFF. The CDR3 DNA sequence: TGTGCCAGCATGATACGGGGCTGGGACACTGAAGCTTTCTTT.